This is a list of T cell receptor beta chains from one sample in a study of blood T cells in healthy people across ages. TCRdb reprocessed the 5' RACE reads with MiXCR, giving one entry per CDR3 protein. This table has about 970,000 distinct CDR3 sequences, roughly 51% appearing once. The sequenced sample consisted of blood. Every receptor here comes from a woman aged 60-70 years in good health. Both conserved end residues are part of each CDR3. A D gene is named only where the DNA matches it firmly. Clone sizes are given selectively: once, few, many, or a class where the clone is expanded.

d_call,v_call,clone_size,j_call,cdr3_aa,cdr3_nt
-,TRBV20-1,many,TRBJ2-7,CSARDPGATYEQYF,TGCAGTGCTAGAGATCCGGGAGCTACCTACGAGCAGTACTTC
-,TRBV7-2,-,TRBJ1-6,CASSHSTNDSPLHF,TGTGCCAGCAGCCATTCGACGAACGATTCACCCCTCCACTTT
TRBD2,TRBV3-1,few,TRBJ2-7,CASSQGAGEVYGQYF,TGTGCCAGCAGCCAAGGAGCGGGAGAGGTCTACGGGCAGTACTTC
TRBD2,TRBV5-1,-,TRBJ2-3,CASSPRTSGMADTQYF,TGCGCCAGCAGCCCAAGGACTAGCGGGATGGCAGATACGCAGTATTTT
TRBD1,TRBV28,-,TRBJ2-1,CASSVQDRAVEQFF,TGTGCCAGCAGCGTCCAGGACAGGGCTGTTGAGCAGTTCTTC
TRBD2,TRBV27,-,TRBJ2-1,CASRLAGAIEQFF,TGTGCCAGCCGACTAGCGGGAGCCATCGAGCAGTTCTTC
TRBD2,TRBV7-2,-,TRBJ2-7,CASSLESSGLDEQYF,TGTGCCAGCAGCTTAGAGTCTAGCGGATTGGACGAGCAGTACTTC
TRBD2,TRBV12-3/TRBV12-4,few,TRBJ2-1,CASITAGVSYNEQFF,TGTGCCAGCATCACAGCGGGAGTATCGTACAATGAGCAGTTCTTC
-,TRBV20-1,few,TRBJ2-3,CSARAGIVNTQYF,TGCAGTGCTAGAGCCGGAATAGTTAATACGCAGTATTTT
-,TRBV21-1,-,TRBJ2-1,CASSKWGRKNEQFF,TGTGCCAGCAGCAAATGGGGACGGAAGAATGAGCAGTTCTTC
TRBD1,TRBV12-3/TRBV12-4,-,TRBJ2-7,CAGSRTGQSYEQYF,TGTGCCGGCAGTAGGACAGGGCAGTCCTACGAGCAGTACTTC
-,TRBV5-1,-,TRBJ1-6,CASSLDPSSYNSPLHF,TGCGCCAGCAGCTTGGATCCGAGCTCCTATAATTCACCCCTCCACTTT
-,TRBV30,-,TRBJ2-2,CAWWGRVNTGELFF,TGTGCCTGGTGGGGTCGGGTGAACACCGGGGAGCTGTTTTTT
-,TRBV20-1,-,TRBJ2-1,CSARGGGPSYNEQFF,TGCAGTGCTAGAGGGGGGGGCCCATCCTACAATGAGCAGTTCTTC
-,TRBV12-3/TRBV12-4,few,TRBJ2-4,CASSFHSQGKNIQYF,TGTGCCAGCAGTTTTCACAGTCAGGGCAAAAACATTCAGTACTTC
TRBD1,TRBV29-1,-,TRBJ1-4,CSVYTGGDEKLFF,TGCAGCGTGTACACAGGGGGTGATGAAAAACTGTTTTTT
TRBD2,TRBV6-5,-,TRBJ2-3,CASRKLAGGNTQYF,TGTGCCAGCAGGAAACTAGCGGGAGGTAATACGCAGTATTTT
-,TRBV28,-,TRBJ1-6,CASSLPGGGPLHF,TGTGCCAGCAGTTTGCCCGGGGGGGGACCCCTCCACTTT
TRBD1,TRBV4-2,-,TRBJ1-2,CASSQEGTGHYGYTF,TGTGCCAGCAGCCAAGAAGGGACAGGGCACTATGGCTACACCTTC
TRBD2,TRBV29-1,-,TRBJ2-3,CSVETSGGRTDTQYF,TGCAGCGTTGAGACTAGCGGGGGTCGCACAGATACGCAGTATTTT
TRBD1,TRBV28,few,TRBJ2-7,CASSSGTGGREQYF,TGTGCCAGCAGTTCCGGGACAGGGGGTCGCGAGCAGTACTTC
-,TRBV27,few,TRBJ2-7,CASSPSQGIRTYEQYF,TGTGCCAGCAGTCCCTCGCAGGGTATTCGGACCTACGAGCAGTACTTC
-,TRBV3-1,-,TRBJ1-1,CASSQVPGVGEAFF,TGTGCCAGCAGCCAAGTCCCCGGGGTCGGAGAAGCTTTCTTT
-,TRBV14,-,TRBJ2-3,CASSQNYLGHFTDTQYF,TGTGCCAGCAGCCAAAACTATCTAGGGCATTTCACAGATACGCAGTATTTT
-,TRBV18,-,TRBJ2-6,CASSPDGGTSGANVLTF,TGTGCCAGCTCACCAGACGGTGGGACCTCTGGGGCCAACGTCCTGACTTTC
-,TRBV7-3,-,TRBJ2-1,CASSPFIGTSSYNEQFF,TGTGCCAGCAGCCCATTCATAGGGACCAGCTCCTACAATGAGCAGTTCTTC
-,TRBV7-2,-,TRBJ1-1,CASSFTGRMNTEAFF,TGTGCCAGCAGCTTTACGGGCAGAATGAACACTGAAGCTTTCTTT
-,TRBV7-6,few,TRBJ2-7,CASSLGAGSHGYEQYF,TGTGCCAGCAGCTTAGGCGCGGGTAGTCACGGCTACGAGCAGTACTTC
-,TRBV6-2/TRBV6-3,-,TRBJ2-7,CASRPARAEQYF,TGTGCCAGCAGACCAGCACGGGCCGAGCAGTACTTC
-,TRBV5-4,once,TRBJ2-1,CASSLDVASYNEQFF,TGTGCCAGCAGCCTGGACGTAGCCTCCTACAATGAGCAGTTCTTC
TRBD1,TRBV30,-,TRBJ2-4,CAWGKDRGWIQYF,TGTGCCTGGGGGAAGGACAGGGGATGGATTCAGTACTTC
-,TRBV3-1,-,TRBJ1-2,CASSQDFRGLYYGYTF,TGTGCCAGCAGCCAGGATTTCCGGGGGCTTTACTATGGCTACACCTTC
-,TRBV5-1,-,TRBJ2-7,CASSLERQGIGEQYF,TGCGCCAGCAGCTTGGAGCGGCAGGGAATCGGCGAGCAGTACTTC
-,TRBV4-1,-,TRBJ2-5,CASRQVGERNQETQYF,TGCGCCAGCCGCCAAGTTGGGGAAAGAAATCAAGAGACCCAGTACTTC
-,TRBV6-2/TRBV6-3,-,TRBJ2-7,CASSYSRTPIYEQYF,TGTGCCAGCAGTTACTCTCGGACACCCATTTACGAGCAGTACTTC
-,TRBV25-1,-,TRBJ1-2,CASSESASYGYTF,TGTGCCAGCAGTGAATCCGCAAGTTATGGCTACACCTTC
TRBD2,TRBV7-6,-,TRBJ2-1,CAGSLLAGGYNEQFF,TGTGCCGGCAGCCTACTAGCGGGAGGCTACAATGAGCAGTTCTTC